The 30 T cell receptor beta chains reported below all come from one sample, sequenced in a study of blood T cell repertoires in COVID-19. The assay was immunoSEQ multiplex PCR, and TCRdb's table has in-frame clones only and misses some. The sample records 150,000 to 200,000 clones, under 90% being singletons. Sequencing input: peripheral blood. These receptor sequences come from a woman in her 70s with COVID-19, enrolled during active disease.

The chain carries TRBV7-8 and TRBJ2-1; 11 bases agree with TRBD2. The V and J ends lost 5 bases and 9 bases, in that order; junction bases with no gene match: 12. Looked up from germline, CDR1 is SGHVS and CDR2 is FQNEAQ. There are 16 residues in the CDR3. Here the CDR3 reads CASSRTPLAGDSEQFF. The CDR3 DNA reads as TGTGCCAGCAGCCGGACGCCACTAGCGGGAGATAGTGAGCAGTTCTTC.

This chain uses TRBV25-1 with TRBJ2-3, with a weak D call TRBD2 (5 bases). Looked up from germline, CDR1 is MGHDK and CDR2 is SYGVNS. This CDR3 has 13 amino acids. V gave up 4 bases and J gave up 5 bases, with 10 bases separating them. The CDR3 DNA sequence: TGTGCCAGCAGTGTCGCGAGGGTAGATACGCAGTATTTT. This sequence encodes CASSVARVDTQYF.

This clone showed up just once. The chain is built from TRBV3-1 (or the pseudogene TRBV3-2) and TRBJ2-3; D gene unclear. In germline, CDR1 is LGHDT, CDR2 YNNKEL (reference sequence). This CDR3 spans 13 amino acids. V dropped 4 bases and J dropped 4 bases, with 9 bases sitting between them. CDR3 in DNA: TGTGCCAGCAGCCTCACTTCCCCAGATACGCAGTATTTT. This gives the protein CASSLTSPDTQYF.

The chain employs TRBV7-2 and TRBJ2-1; unclear D gene. The CDR3 contains 11 residues. Deletions cut 2 bases from V and 8 bases from J, with 4 bases between. CDR1 and CDR2 from the germline V gene are SGHTA and FQGNSA. The CDR3 loop reads CASSLLDEQFF. DNA for the CDR3: TGTGCCAGCAGCTTACTTGATGAGCAGTTCTTC.

J is TRBJ1-2 and V is TRBV5-1; D might be TRBD1 (5 bases). The germline CDR1 and CDR2 sequences are SGHRS and YFSETQ. The CDR3 contains 14 residues. Between the trimmed V and J ends, which lost 4 bases and 4 bases, there was a span of 14 bases. The CDR3, as DNA: TGCGCCAGCAGCCCACATAGGGGAGGCTATGGCTACACCTTC. This sequence encodes CASSPHRGGYGYTF.

The chain links TRBV28 to TRBJ1-2, with TRBD1 matching 10 bases. CDR1 is MDHEN and CDR2 is SYDVKM in the germline V gene. The length of the CDR3 is 15 residues. Trimming cost V 7 bases and J 2 bases; bases outside gene matches: 7. CDR3 sequence (DNA): TGTGCCAGCAACGTCCCGGGACAGGGGAACTATGGCTACACCTTC. It codes for CASNVPGQGNYGYTF.

This clone showed up just once. This sequence joins TRBV7-3 and TRBJ2-1, with a possible D match to TRBD2 (6 bases). V was pared by 4 bases and J by 10 bases, with 17 bases between. The CDR3 is made up of 14 amino acids. Germline values: CDR1 SGHTA, CDR2 FQGTGA. The CDR3 region is CASSSSPTSHEQFF. The CDR3 DNA sequence: TGTGCCAGCAGCTCCTCCCCGACTAGTCACGAGCAGTTCTTC.

Of note for this clone: An end of the junction does not agree with germline; a read error may underlie this. The chain links TRBV7-9 to TRBJ2-7, with 8 positions matching TRBD1. The CDR3 length is 12 residues. CDR1 SEHNR and CDR2 FQNEAQ come from the germline V gene (reference sequence). CDR3 sequence reads: CASSVTRGPPDF. The CDR3 DNA reads TGTGCCAGCAGCGTAACCAGGGGGCCCCCTGACTTC.

This sequence joins TRBV28 and TRBJ1-4, with 7 bases matching TRBD1. Germline V gene data show CDR1 as MDHEN and CDR2 as SYDVKM. This CDR3 has 15 amino acids. V shed 5 bases and J 6 bases; nucleotides not matched to a gene: 9. In nucleotides, the CDR3 is TGTGCCAGCAGTACAAACAGGGGAGGAGATGAAAAACTGTTTTTT. Protein sequence: CASSTNRGGDEKLFF.

This chain links TRBV6-5 with TRBJ1-5; no reliable D call. The V and J ends lost 7 bases and 5 bases respectively, with 12 bases between them. Germline values: CDR1 MNHEY, CDR2 SVGAGI. CDR3 size: 13 residues. CDR3 DNA sequence: TGTGCCAGCACCTTAGACGGGGATCAGCCCCAGCATTTT. Translation gives CASTLDGDQPQHF.

The V gene is TRBV11-2, the J gene TRBJ2-3; 9 positions match TRBD2. The CDR3 is made up of 15 amino acids. The germline V gene encodes CDR1 SGHAT and CDR2 FQNNGV. The trim removed 1 base at V and 2 bases at J, leaving 1 base unmatched. CDR3 DNA sequence: TGTGCCAGCAGCTTAGGCGGGGGGGTCACAGATACGCAGTATTTT. Encoded protein: CASSLGGGVTDTQYF.

CDR3 amino acids: CASSLVGGAMHTGELFF. In DNA form, the CDR3 reads TGTGCCAGCAGCTTAGTAGGTGGAGCGATGCACACCGGGGAGCTGTTTTTT. V is TRBV7-6 and J is TRBJ2-2; D is uncertain. With 1 base removed from V and 3 bases from J, the gap between germline ends came to 15 bases. Germline V lookup: CDR1 SGHVS, CDR2 FNYEAQ. The CDR3 covers 17 residues.

The chain employs TRBV7-2 and TRBJ2-1; 10 bases agree with TRBD2. Germline V lookup: CDR1 SGHTA, CDR2 FQGNSA. V lost 5 bases, J lost 6 bases, and 7 bases stayed unmatched. The CDR3 has 15 amino acids. Here the CDR3 reads CASSIQRGGLNEQFF. DNA for the CDR3: TGTGCCAGCAGCATTCAGCGGGGGGGCCTCAATGAGCAGTTCTTC.

This rearrangement joins TRBV30 to TRBJ2-5; 9 bases match TRBD1. J lost 4 bases, V lost 2 bases, and 2 bases had no gene match. CDR3 length: 13 amino acids. Per the germline V gene, CDR1 is GTSNPN and CDR2 is SVGIG (reference sequence). The CDR3 sequence: CAWSPTGGETQYF. CDR3 DNA sequence: TGTGCCTGGAGTCCGACAGGGGGAGAGACCCAGTACTTC.

CDR3 in DNA: TGTGCCAGCAGCTTGGACAGGGGCATCGCTGAAGCTTTCTTT. It encodes CASSLDRGIAEAFF. The rearrangement uses TRBV5-6 and TRBJ1-1, with 7 bases identical to TRBD1. CDR1 and CDR2 from the germline V gene are SGHDT and YYEEEE. V dropped 0 bases and J dropped 6; count of bases not matched to a gene: 5. The CDR3 consists of 14 residues.

This clone was recorded only once. The chain has TRBV6-1 and TRBJ1-1; D is unclear. There are 12 residues in the CDR3. Trimming left V 3 bases short and J 7 bases short, with 9 bases between. The germline gives CDR1 MNHNS, CDR2 SASEGT. The CDR3 DNA reads TGTGCCAGCAGTGATTTTCGTAATGAAGCTTTCTTT. Translated: CASSDFRNEAFF.

This chain uses TRBV9 with TRBJ2-3; TRBD2 matches 8 bases. V lost 0 bases, J lost 2 bases, and 2 bases stayed unmatched. The germline V gene has CDR1 SGDLS and CDR2 YYNGEE. The CDR3 runs to 15 residues. For the CDR3, the DNA is TGTGCCAGCAGCGTAGCACTAGCGGACACAGATACGCAGTATTTT. It encodes CASSVALADTDTQYF. The variable domain in full, completed from reference TRBV9 and TRBJ2-3, reads DSGVTQTPKHLITATGQRVTLRCSPRSGDLSVYWYQQSLDQGLQFLIQYYNGEERAKGNILERFSAQQFPDLHSELNLSSLELGDSALYFCASSVALADTDTQYFGPGTRLTVL.

The chain employs TRBV19 and TRBJ1-5, with 8 bases that match TRBD1. This CDR3 comprises 13 residues. The junction had 7 bases not matched to a gene; V was cut back by 8 bases and J by 7 bases. Germline V gene sequence: CDR1 LNHDA, CDR2 SQIVND (reference sequence). CDR3 bases: TGTGCCAGTGTTGACAGGGGAGACCAGCCCCAGCATTTT. Its translation: CASVDRGDQPQHF.

In its sample, this clone was seen a few times. The chain employs TRBV5-1 and TRBJ1-1, with unresolved D. The CDR3 covers 13 residues. CDR1 and CDR2 (germline): SGHRS, YFSETQ. V shed 0 bases and J shed 6 bases, with 9 bases lying between them. Here the CDR3 reads CASSLAGMPEAFF. The CDR3 DNA sequence: TGCGCCAGCAGCTTGGCCGGGATGCCTGAAGCTTTCTTT. The whole variable domain, filled in from reference TRBV5-1 and TRBJ1-1, reads KAGVTQTPRYLIKTRGQQVTLSCSPISGHRSVSWYQQTPGQGLQFLFEYFSETQRNKGNFPGRFSGRQFSNSRSEMNVSTLELGDSALYLCASSLAGMPEAFFGQGTRLTVV.

J is TRBJ1-1 and V is TRBV5-6; unclear D gene. V was shortened by 3 bases and J by 1 base, with 10 bases between the two germline ends. This CDR3 is built from 14 residues. Germline CDR1 and CDR2: SGHDT and YYEEEE. This chain's CDR3 is CASSSEGRNTEAFF. The CDR3 DNA sequence: TGTGCCAGCAGCTCGGAGGGCAGGAACACTGAAGCTTTCTTT.

The chain employs TRBV11-1 and TRBJ2-2; perhaps TRBD1 as D (6 bases). The CDR3 totals 16 residues. Germline V gives CDR1 SGHAT, CDR2 FQDESV (reference sequence). V dropped 4 bases and J dropped 1 base, with 13 bases sitting between them. For the CDR3, the DNA is TGTGCCAGCAGCTACATGGACAGCCTGAACACCGGGGAGCTGTTTTTT. Translated, it gives CASSYMDSLNTGELFF.

CDR3 protein: CSVQSKNIQYF. CDR3 nucleotide sequence: TGCAGCGTGCAGTCCAAAAACATTCAGTACTTC. V and J are TRBV29-1 and TRBJ2-4; D not resolved. Germline V CDR1 and CDR2: SQVTM, ANQGSEA. Trimming removed 6 bases at V and 2 bases at J, with 5 bases between. The CDR3 has 11 residues.

This chain uses TRBV5-1 with TRBJ1-4; 8 bases are shared with TRBD1. The germline V gene encodes CDR1 SGHRS and CDR2 YFSETQ. The CDR3 length is 16 residues. The junction had 8 bases not matched to a gene; V was cut back by 3 bases and J by 4 bases. This chain's CDR3 is CASSYDRGLLNEKLFF. The CDR3 DNA reads TGCGCCAGCAGCTACGACAGGGGTCTCCTTAATGAAAAACTGTTTTTT. The whole variable domain, remainder taken from reference TRBV5-1 and TRBJ1-4, is KAGVTQTPRYLIKTRGQQVTLSCSPISGHRSVSWYQQTPGQGLQFLFEYFSETQRNKGNFPGRFSGRQFSNSRSEMNVSTLELGDSALYLCASSYDRGLLNEKLFFGSGTQLSVL.

V and J are TRBV5-4 and TRBJ1-4; 8 positions agree with TRBD1. V lost 4 bases, J lost 3 bases, and 2 bases stayed unmatched. The CDR3 is 14 residues long. Germline assignment: CDR1 SGHNT and CDR2 YYREEE (reference sequence). The CDR3 region is CASSRTGSNEKLFF. CDR3 coding DNA: TGTGCCAGCAGCCGGACAGGGTCTAATGAAAAACTGTTTTTT.

CDR3 sequence reads: CASSLRTGQETQYF. CDR3 coding DNA: TGTGCCAGCAGTTTACGCACAGGGCAAGAGACCCAGTACTTC. V and J are TRBV28 and TRBJ2-5; tentatively, D is TRBD1 (6 bases). CDR1 is MDHEN and CDR2 is SYDVKM in the germline V gene. This CDR3 is 14 amino acids long. Trimming cost V 2 bases and J 2 bases, with 9 bases left between them.

The chain recombines TRBV7-8 with TRBJ2-2; TRBD1 matches 7 bases. This CDR3 region has 15 residues. The V gene's germline CDR1 is SGHVS and CDR2 FQNEAQ. After removal of 5 bases from V and 3 bases from J, the junction contained 6 bases not matched to a gene. CDR3 residues: CASSQDRSHTGELFF. CDR3 coding DNA: TGTGCCAGCAGCCAGGACAGGAGCCACACCGGGGAGCTGTTTTTT.

The chain carries TRBV27 and TRBJ1-6; D not resolved. The CDR3 runs to 15 residues. Germline V gene sequence: CDR1 MNHEY, CDR2 SMNVEV (reference sequence). Trimming took off 3 bases at V and 6 bases at J, with 12 bases between the two ends. CDR3 in DNA: TGTGCCAGCAGTTTGCGGGAGGGAAGTAATTCACCCCTCCACTTT. Encoded protein: CASSLREGSNSPLHF.

This chain connects TRBV15 to TRBJ1-1, with unresolved D. This CDR3 region has 14 residues. V was trimmed by 0 bases and J by 5 bases, leaving 10 bases between them. CDR1 is LNHNV, CDR2 YYDKDF, per germline (reference sequence). In DNA, the CDR3 is TGTGCCACCAGCAGAGATCCCAGGCAGACTGAAGCTTTCTTT. Translating gives CATSRDPRQTEAFF.

The J gene is TRBJ2-1, the V gene TRBV7-9; 10 bases are shared with TRBD2. CDR1 SEHNR and CDR2 FQNEAQ come from the germline V gene (reference sequence). After removal of 5 bases from V and 7 bases from J, the junction contained 5 bases not matched to a gene. This CDR3 has 14 residues. The CDR3 DNA reads as TGTGCCAGCAGCGCTAGCGGGAGTACGAATGAGCAGTTCTTC. This codes for CASSASGSTNEQFF.

This sequence joins TRBV10-3 and TRBJ1-1; no firm D call. CDR3 length equals 12 residues. Germline CDR1 and CDR2: ENHRY and SYGVKD. V was cut by 3 bases and J by 8 bases, with 10 bases left in between. The DNA for the CDR3 is TGTGCCATCAGTGACGTTGGGCAGGAAGCTTTCTTT. Amino acid sequence: CAISDVGQEAFF.